A single sample is the source of the 8 T cell receptor beta chains below, sequenced in a study of blood T cell repertoires in COVID-19. This table comes from immunoSEQ multiplex PCR, and its TCRdb copy is limited to in-frame clones, with some not included. The sample includes 55,000 to 85,000 clones, 70% to 85% of them seen just once. The sequenced material came from peripheral blood. These TCRs come from a woman in her seventies with acute or convalescent COVID-19.

V usage is TRBV23-1 and J usage is TRBJ2-7; TRBD1 matches 9 bases. TRBV23-1 is sorted into the ORF group, with uncertain function. The CDR3 loop spans 15 amino acids. The trim removed 4 bases at V and 5 bases at J, leaving 9 bases unmatched. The DNA of the CDR3 is TGCGCCAGCAGTCCTTTGGGACAGGGATTCGACGAGCAGTACTTC. Encoded protein: CASSPLGQGFDEQYF.

The chain combines TRBV28 with TRBJ1-5; unclear D gene. This CDR3 has 16 amino acids. Between the trimmed V and J ends, which lost 7 bases and 1 base, there was a span of 17 bases. Germline V gene lookup returns CDR1 MDHEN and CDR2 SYDVKM. The CDR3 DNA sequence: TGTGCCAGCATACCGAGGAGCGGTTTAAGCAATCAGCCCCAGCATTTT. It yields the protein CASIPRSGLSNQPQHF.

The chain links TRBV5-5 to TRBJ2-5; D is undetermined. Trimming removed 0 bases from V and 2 bases from J, with 8 bases in between. CDR1 SGHKS and CDR2 YYEKEE come from the germline V gene (reference sequence). The CDR3 is made up of 14 amino acids. CDR3 protein: CASSLDTVQETQYF. The DNA for the CDR3 is TGTGCCAGCAGCTTGGATACAGTTCAAGAGACCCAGTACTTC.

J is TRBJ1-1 and V is TRBV11-3; D is ambiguous. Trimming cost V 5 bases and J 3 bases, with 13 bases left between them. This CDR3 has 14 residues. Germline CDR1 is SGHNT and CDR2 is YENEEA. The CDR3 is CASSPREGDTEAFF. CDR3 DNA: TGTGCCAGCAGCCCCCGAGAGGGCGACACTGAAGCTTTCTTT.

This clone has only a few counts. The chain carries TRBV11-2 and TRBJ1-1; D unresolved. This CDR3 is built from 15 residues. Germline CDR1 reads SGHAT; CDR2 reads FQNNGV. V lost 5 bases and J 0 bases, leaving 13 bases between the germline ends. CDR3 nucleotide sequence: TGTGCCAGCAGCCGTTGGGCAGTCATGAACACTGAAGCTTTCTTT. This sequence encodes CASSRWAVMNTEAFF.

The gene calls are TRBV7-4 and TRBJ2-7; 9 bases line up with TRBD1. This CDR3 contains 15 residues. Germline loops: CDR1 SGHVT, CDR2 SQSDAQ. V shed 5 bases, J shed 2 bases, and the junction held 7 bases outside the gene matches. The CDR3 region has the DNA TGTGCCAGCAGCCTTGGGACAGGGAGGCCCTACGAGCAGTACTTC. Amino acids: CASSLGTGRPYEQYF. Full variable domain (outside the CDR3, taken from reference TRBV7-4 and TRBJ2-7): GAGVSQSPRYKVAKRGRDVALRCDSISGHVTLYWYRQTLGQGSEVLTYSQSDAQRDKSGRPSGRFSAERPERSVSTLKIQRTEQGDSAVYLCASSLGTGRPYEQYFGPGTRLTVT.

This chain links TRBV3-1 (or the pseudogene TRBV3-2) with TRBJ2-7, with a tentative D call TRBD2 (6 bases). Trimming left V 2 bases short and J 6 bases short, with 17 bases between. CDR3 size: 15 residues. Germline V gene data show CDR1 as LGHDT and CDR2 as YNNKEL (reference sequence). The DNA for the CDR3 is TGTGCCAGCAGCCAACGCGGGGTCGACGGTGCCGAGCAGTACTTC. Translated, it gives CASSQRGVDGAEQYF.

This clone was observed a handful of times. The CDR3 spells CASSLGQGGNYGYTF. The CDR3 bases are TGTGCCAGCAGCCTGGGACAGGGTGGGAACTATGGCTACACCTTC. V is TRBV6-5 and J is TRBJ1-2; the match to TRBD1 covers 9 bases. Trimming at V came to 6 bases and at J to 2 bases, leaving 7 bases not matched to a gene. This CDR3 has 15 residues. Germline assignment: CDR1 MNHEY and CDR2 SVGAGI.